These T cell receptor beta chains were read from a single sample in a study of vaccination and CD4 T cells after COVID-19. Using its own MiXCR run on the PCR reads, TCRdb lists one record per CDR3 protein. The sample records almost 9,500 distinct CDR3 sequences, approximately 31% being singletons. For these receptors, no antigen is known. Sequencing was done on a sample of CD4+ T cells from blood, cultured in vitro. These receptors all come from a human donor in good health. CDR3s include the opening cysteine and the closing phenylalanine or tryptophan. The D gene is left open where the match is weak. Some rows have no size entry. The others give once, few or many, or a class for an expanded clone.

>TRBJ1-5|few|TRBV6-2/TRBV6-3|16|TRBD1
TGTGCCAGCAGTCCGGGACAGGGGGTATCAAATCAGCCCCAGCATTTT
CASSPGQGVSNQPQHF
>TRBJ2-5|-|TRBV5-1|13|-
TGCGCCAGCAGCTTGATTAGGGGAGAGACCCAGTACTTC
CASSLIRGETQYF
>TRBJ2-2|medium-sized|TRBV27|15|-
TGTGCCAGCAGTTGGACGGGAGAGGCCACCGGGGAGCTGTTTTTT
CASSWTGEATGELFF
>TRBJ2-7|-|TRBV28|15|-
TGTGCCAGCAGTTTGTTACCGGGACTCTCCTACGAGCAGTACTTC
CASSLLPGLSYEQYF
>TRBJ1-4|-|TRBV27|15|-
TGTGCCAGCAGTGTGGGCGGGACACGGAATGAAAAACTGTTTTTT
CASSVGGTRNEKLFF
>TRBJ1-2|few|TRBV20-1|14|-
TGCAGTGCTCCGCGACAGGTCCCTAACTATGGCTACACCTTC
CSAPRQVPNYGYTF
>TRBJ2-7|-|TRBV6-1|14|TRBD2
TGTGCCAGCAGCTTGCTAGCGGGAGTAGGGGAGCAGTACTTC
CASSLLAGVGEQYF
>TRBJ1-2|few|TRBV24-1|13|TRBD1
TGTGCCACCAGCTCGGGGACAGATGATGGCTACACCTTC
CATSSGTDDGYTF
>TRBJ2-7|once|TRBV5-1|15|TRBD2
TGCGCCAGCCGATTAGCGGGAGGGCGACCAGCCGAGCAGTACTTC
CASRLAGGRPAEQYF
>TRBJ2-2|-|TRBV7-3|13|TRBD2
TGTGCCACGGGACTAGCAATCACCGGGGAGCTGTTTTTT
CATGLAITGELFF
>TRBJ2-3|-|TRBV7-6|18|TRBD2
TGTGCCAGCAGCCCCACCGGGACTAGCGGGAGGTTTACAGATACGCAGTATTTT
CASSPTGTSGRFTDTQYF
>TRBJ1-1|-|TRBV7-2|14|-
TGTGCCAGCAGCTTGGTCAGCCGCCACACTGAAGCTTTCTTT
CASSLVSRHTEAFF
>TRBJ2-5|few|TRBV20-1|15|-
TGCAGTGCCCCTAAGGCGACCGATCAAGCAGAGACCCAGTACTTC
CSAPKATDQAETQYF
>TRBJ2-3|-|TRBV11-3|15|TRBD1
TGTGCCAGCAGCAAGACCGGGACAGCTAGCGATACGCAGTATTTT
CASSKTGTASDTQYF
>TRBJ2-7|few|TRBV5-1|16|TRBD2
TGCGCCAGCAGCTTGGAGACTAGCGGGTTTTCCTACGAGCAGTACTTC
CASSLETSGFSYEQYF
>TRBJ2-3|-|TRBV11-3|15|-
TGTGCCAGCAGCTTAGTAGGGGCCAGCACAGATACGCAGTATTTT
CASSLVGASTDTQYF
>TRBJ2-7|few|TRBV27|16|-
TGTGCCAGCAGTTTGAGGGGAAGAGGGGGATCCTACGAGCAGTACTTC
CASSLRGRGGSYEQYF
>TRBJ2-1|few|TRBV20-1|14|-
TGCAGTGCTAGAGGGGGGGCAACGCTCAATGAGCAGTTCTTC
CSARGGATLNEQFF
>TRBJ1-2|-|TRBV28|16|-
TGTGCCAGCAGTCCCCTGGACGGAAAGTCTAACTATGGCTACACCTTC
CASSPLDGKSNYGYTF
>TRBJ1-5|once|TRBV5-1|15|-
TGCGCCAGCAGCTTGGCGGGGGGCGTGAATCAGCCCCAGCATTTT
CASSLAGGVNQPQHF
>TRBJ2-2|-|TRBV15|15|-
TGTGCCACCAGCAGAGCGACAACTAACACCGGGGAGCTGTTTTTT
CATSRATTNTGELFF
>TRBJ2-5|-|TRBV11-1|13|-
TGTGCCAGCAGCTTGGGCAGGCAAGAGACCCAGTACTTC
CASSLGRQETQYF
>TRBJ2-5|-|TRBV7-8|16|TRBD2
TGTGCCAGCAGCTCGACTCGACTAGCGCGCCAAGAGACCCAGTACTTC
CASSSTRLARQETQYF
>TRBJ2-2|once|TRBV5-1|14|-
TGCGCCAGCAGCTTGTCTGCCGGGGCCGGGGAGCTGTTTTTT
CASSLSAGAGELFF
>TRBJ1-6|few|TRBV7-8|18|-
TGTGCCAGCAGCTCGACGGGAAGGGCGAGCTCCTATAATTCACCCCTCCACTTT
CASSSTGRASSYNSPLHF
>TRBJ2-2|few|TRBV20-1|15|TRBD2
TGCAGTGCTTTCGGCCAACTAGCGCTCACCGGGGAGCTGTTTTTT
CSAFGQLALTGELFF
>TRBJ2-1|few|TRBV20-1|15|TRBD2
TGCAGTGCTAGAGGGCTAGCGGGAGGCAACAATGAGCAGTTCTTC
CSARGLAGGNNEQFF
>TRBJ2-5|once|TRBV24-1|15|-
TGTGCCACCAGTGACCCCGGGGCTATCCAAGAGACCCAGTACTTC
CATSDPGAIQETQYF
>TRBJ1-1|-|TRBV20-1|16|TRBD1
TGCAGTGCTACCTTCTACAGGGGGCCCTTGAGCACTGAAGCTTTCTTT
CSATFYRGPLSTEAFF